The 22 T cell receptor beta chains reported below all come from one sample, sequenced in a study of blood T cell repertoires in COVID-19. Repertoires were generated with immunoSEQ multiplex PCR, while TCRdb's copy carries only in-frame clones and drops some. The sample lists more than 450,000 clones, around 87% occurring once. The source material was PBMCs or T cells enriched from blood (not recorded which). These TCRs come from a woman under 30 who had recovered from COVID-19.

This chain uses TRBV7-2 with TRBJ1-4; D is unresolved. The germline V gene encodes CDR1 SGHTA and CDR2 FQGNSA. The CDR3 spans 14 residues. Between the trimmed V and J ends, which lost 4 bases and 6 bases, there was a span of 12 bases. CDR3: CASSSQGADEKLFF. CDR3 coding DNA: TGTGCCAGCAGCTCCCAAGGTGCGGATGAAAAACTGTTTTTT.

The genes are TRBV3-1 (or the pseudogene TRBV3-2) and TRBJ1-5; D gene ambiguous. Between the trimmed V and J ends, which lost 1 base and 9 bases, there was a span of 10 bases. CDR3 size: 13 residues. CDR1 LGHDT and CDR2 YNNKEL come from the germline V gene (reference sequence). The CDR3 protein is CASSQGERRPQHF. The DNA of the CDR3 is TGTGCCAGCAGCCAAGGGGAGAGACGGCCCCAGCATTTT.

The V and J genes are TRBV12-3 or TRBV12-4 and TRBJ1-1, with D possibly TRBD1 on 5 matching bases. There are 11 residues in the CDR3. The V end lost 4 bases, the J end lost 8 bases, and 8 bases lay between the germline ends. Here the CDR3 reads CASSSTGEAFF. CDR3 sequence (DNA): TGTGCCAGCAGTTCAACAGGAGAAGCTTTCTTT.

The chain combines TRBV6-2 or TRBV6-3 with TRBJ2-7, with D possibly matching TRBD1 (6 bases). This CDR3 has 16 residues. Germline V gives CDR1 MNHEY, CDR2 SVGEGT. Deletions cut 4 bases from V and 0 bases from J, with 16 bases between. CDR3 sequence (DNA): TGTGCCAGCAGTTCTACTAAGGGGGTGGGCTCCTACGAGCAGTACTTC. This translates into CASSSTKGVGSYEQYF.

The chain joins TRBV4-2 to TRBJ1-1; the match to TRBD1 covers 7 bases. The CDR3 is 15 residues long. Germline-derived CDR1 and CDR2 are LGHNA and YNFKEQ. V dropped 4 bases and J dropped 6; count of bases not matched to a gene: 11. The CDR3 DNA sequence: TGTGCCAGCAGCCCCTCGGACAGGTCAACAGCTGAAGCTTTCTTT. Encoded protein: CASSPSDRSTAEAFF.

The CDR3 DNA sequence: TGTGCCAGCAGTTCAGGGGGAGGCGAGCAGTACTTC. Protein: CASSSGGGEQYF. V and J are TRBV11-3 and TRBJ2-7; D may be TRBD1 (7 bases). This CDR3 is built from 12 residues. The germline CDR1 and CDR2 sequences are SGHNT and YENEEA. The ends were cut back, 6 bases at V and 6 bases at J, with 12 bases in the middle.

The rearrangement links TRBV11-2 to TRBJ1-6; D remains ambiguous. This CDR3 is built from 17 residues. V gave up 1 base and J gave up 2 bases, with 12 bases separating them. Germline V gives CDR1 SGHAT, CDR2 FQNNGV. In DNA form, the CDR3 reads TGTGCCAGCAGCTTAGCCCGAGGGTTACCCTATAATTCACCCCTCCACTTT. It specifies CASSLARGLPYNSPLHF.

In DNA, the CDR3 is TGCGCCAGCAGCTTGGTGGGGGGTTTAATGAACACTGAAGCTTTCTTT. Residues: CASSLVGGLMNTEAFF. This chain uses TRBV5-1 with TRBJ1-1; weak D call: TRBD1 (5 bases). Trimming cost V 0 bases and J 0 bases, with 12 bases left between them. Germline V gives CDR1 SGHRS, CDR2 YFSETQ. The CDR3 is made up of 16 amino acids.

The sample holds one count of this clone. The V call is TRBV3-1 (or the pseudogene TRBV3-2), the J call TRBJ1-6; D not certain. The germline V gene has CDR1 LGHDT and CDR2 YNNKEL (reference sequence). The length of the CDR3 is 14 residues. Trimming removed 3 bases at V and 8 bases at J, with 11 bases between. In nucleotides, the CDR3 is TGTGCCAGCAGCCATACAGTAACTGATTCACCCCTCCACTTT. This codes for CASSHTVTDSPLHF.

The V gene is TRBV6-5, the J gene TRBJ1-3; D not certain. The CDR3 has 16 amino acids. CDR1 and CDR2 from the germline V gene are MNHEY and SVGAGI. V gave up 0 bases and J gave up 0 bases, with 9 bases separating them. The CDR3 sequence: CASSYSIGGSGNTIYF. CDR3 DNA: TGTGCCAGCAGTTACTCCATAGGAGGCTCTGGAAACACCATATATTTT.

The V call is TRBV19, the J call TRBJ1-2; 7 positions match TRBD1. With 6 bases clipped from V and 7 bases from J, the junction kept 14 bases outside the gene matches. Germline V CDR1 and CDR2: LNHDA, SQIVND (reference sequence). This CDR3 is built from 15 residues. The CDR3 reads CASSSSTGDSAGYTF. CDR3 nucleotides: TGTGCCAGTAGCTCATCAACAGGGGATAGCGCTGGCTACACCTTC. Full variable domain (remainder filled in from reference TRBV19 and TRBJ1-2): DGGITQSPKYLFRKEGQNVTLSCEQNLNHDAMYWYRQDPGQGLRLIYYSQIVNDFQKGDIAEGYSVSREKKESFPLTVTSAQKNPTAFYLCASSSSTGDSAGYTFGSGTRLTVV.

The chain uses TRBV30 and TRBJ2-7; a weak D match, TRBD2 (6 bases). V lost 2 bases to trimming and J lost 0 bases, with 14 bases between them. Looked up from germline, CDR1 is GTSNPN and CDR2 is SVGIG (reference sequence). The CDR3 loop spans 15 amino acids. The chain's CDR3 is CAWSKNYGSSYEQYF. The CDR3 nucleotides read TGTGCCTGGAGTAAGAACTACGGGAGCTCCTACGAGCAGTACTTC.

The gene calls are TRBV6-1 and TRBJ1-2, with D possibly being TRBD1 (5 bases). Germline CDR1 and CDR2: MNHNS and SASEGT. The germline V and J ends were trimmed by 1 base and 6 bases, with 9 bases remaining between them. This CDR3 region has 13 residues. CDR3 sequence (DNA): TGTGCCAGCAGTGAAGTCGACAGTCATGGCTACACCTTC. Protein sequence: CASSEVDSHGYTF.

The CDR3 nucleotides are TGTGCCTGGGCCCCAGGGGGCGGTCAGCCCCAGCATTTT. Its protein product is CAWAPGGGQPQHF. J is TRBJ1-5 and V is TRBV30; 8 bases map to TRBD1. From germline, CDR1 is GTSNPN and CDR2 SVGIG (reference sequence). The CDR3 contains 13 residues. The V and J ends lost 5 bases and 6 bases, in that order; junction bases with no gene match: 6.

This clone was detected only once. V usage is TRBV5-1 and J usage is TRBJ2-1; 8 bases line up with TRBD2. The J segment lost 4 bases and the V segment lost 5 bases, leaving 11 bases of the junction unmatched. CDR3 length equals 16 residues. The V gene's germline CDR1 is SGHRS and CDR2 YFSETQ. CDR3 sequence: CASRPRGAGVYNEQFF. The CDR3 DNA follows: TGCGCCAGCAGACCCCGTGGAGCGGGGGTATACAATGAGCAGTTCTTC.

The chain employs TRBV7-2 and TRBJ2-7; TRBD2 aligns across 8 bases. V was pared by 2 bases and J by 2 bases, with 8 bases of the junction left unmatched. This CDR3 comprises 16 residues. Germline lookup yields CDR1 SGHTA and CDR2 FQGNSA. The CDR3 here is CASSLSPIAGTYEQYF. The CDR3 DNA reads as TGTGCCAGCAGCTTATCCCCCATAGCGGGGACCTACGAGCAGTACTTC.

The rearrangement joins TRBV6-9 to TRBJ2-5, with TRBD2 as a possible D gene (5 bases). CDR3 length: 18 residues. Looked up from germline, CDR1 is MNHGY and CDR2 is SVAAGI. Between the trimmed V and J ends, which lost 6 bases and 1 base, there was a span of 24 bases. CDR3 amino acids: CASSYPPFVRASQETQYF. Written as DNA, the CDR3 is TGTGCCAGCAGCTACCCCCCGTTCGTGAGGGCCTCCCAAGAGACCCAGTACTTC.

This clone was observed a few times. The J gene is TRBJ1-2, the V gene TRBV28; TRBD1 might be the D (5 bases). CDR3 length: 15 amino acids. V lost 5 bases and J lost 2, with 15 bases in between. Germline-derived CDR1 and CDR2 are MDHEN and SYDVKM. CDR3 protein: CASSPLLQANYGYTF. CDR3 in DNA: TGTGCCAGCAGTCCCCTCCTACAGGCGAACTATGGCTACACCTTC.

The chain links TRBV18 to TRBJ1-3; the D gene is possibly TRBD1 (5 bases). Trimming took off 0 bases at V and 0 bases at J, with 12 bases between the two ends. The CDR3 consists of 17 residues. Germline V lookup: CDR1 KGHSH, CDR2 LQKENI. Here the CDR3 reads CASSPPGLRSSGNTIYF. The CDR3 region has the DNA TGTGCCAGCTCACCACCGGGACTGCGGTCCTCTGGAAACACCATATATTTT.

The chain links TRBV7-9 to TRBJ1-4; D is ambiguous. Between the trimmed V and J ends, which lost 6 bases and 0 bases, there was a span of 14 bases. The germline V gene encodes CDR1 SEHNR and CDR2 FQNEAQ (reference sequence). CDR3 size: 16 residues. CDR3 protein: CASSFPSYATNEKLFF. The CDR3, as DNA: TGTGCCAGCAGTTTCCCAAGCTATGCAACTAATGAAAAACTGTTTTTT.

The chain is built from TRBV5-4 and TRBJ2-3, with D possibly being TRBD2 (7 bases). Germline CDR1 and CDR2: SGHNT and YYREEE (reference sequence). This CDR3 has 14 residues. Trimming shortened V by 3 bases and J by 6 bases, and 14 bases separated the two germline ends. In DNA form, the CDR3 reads TGTGCCAGCAGCTCACGGGGGGCCAAGGATACGCAGTATTTT. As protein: CASSSRGAKDTQYF.

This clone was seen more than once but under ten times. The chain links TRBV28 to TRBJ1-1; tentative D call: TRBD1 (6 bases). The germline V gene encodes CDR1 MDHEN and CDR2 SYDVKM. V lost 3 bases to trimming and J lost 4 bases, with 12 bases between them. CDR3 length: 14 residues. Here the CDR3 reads CASSFFDRFTEAFF. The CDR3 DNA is TGTGCCAGCAGTTTTTTCGACAGGTTCACTGAAGCTTTCTTT.